The 16 T cell receptor beta chains below come from one sample, sequenced in a study of blood T cell repertoires in COVID-19. Using immunoSEQ multiplex PCR, the repertoire was profiled, and TCRdb retains in-frame clones only, with some absent. The sample records 70,000 to 95,000 clones, roughly 85% being singletons. The sequenced sample consisted of peripheral blood. All receptors come from a woman between 55 and 75 years old with acute or convalescent COVID-19.

This chain connects TRBV19 to TRBJ1-3, with TRBD1 identical over 7 bases. CDR1 is LNHDA and CDR2 is SQIVND in the germline V gene (reference sequence). This CDR3 spans 15 amino acids. V gave up 1 base and J gave up 0 bases; unmatched junction bases: 0. CDR3 nucleotides: TGTGCCAGTAGTATAGGGGACAGCTCTGGAAACACCATATATTTT. Translated: CASSIGDSSGNTIYF.

This clone was seen only a few times. V usage is TRBV4-2 and J usage is TRBJ2-5; TRBD2 agrees at 16 bases. The CDR3 contains 17 residues. The germline gives CDR1 LGHNA, CDR2 YNFKEQ. V shed 4 bases, J shed 5 bases, and the junction held 7 bases outside the gene matches. CDR3 region: CASSPGTSGGAQETQYF. As DNA, the CDR3 is TGTGCCAGCAGCCCGGGGACTAGCGGGGGGGCCCAGGAGACCCAGTACTTC.

The J gene is TRBJ1-5, the V gene TRBV19, with a tentative D call TRBD1 (5 bases). Germline-derived CDR1 and CDR2 are LNHDA and SQIVND (reference sequence). This CDR3 is 13 amino acids long. V was pared by 5 bases and J by 9 bases, with 14 bases between. As DNA, the CDR3 is TGTGCCAGTAGTGGAGGGGCCAGCGGGCCCCAGCATTTT. Amino acids: CASSGGASGPQHF.

The chain combines TRBV3-1 (or the pseudogene TRBV3-2) with TRBJ2-1; 7 positions match TRBD2. Germline V gene sequence: CDR1 LGHDT, CDR2 YNNKEL (reference sequence). The CDR3 spans 18 residues. V gave up 1 base and J gave up 4 bases; unmatched junction bases: 13. Here the CDR3 DNA reads TGTGCCAGCAGCCAAGTCCGCCGTGGCGGGAGTAGTTACAATGAGCAGTTCTTC. Translating gives CASSQVRRGGSSYNEQFF.

This chain links TRBV7-8 with TRBJ1-3; 8 bases map to TRBD1. The CDR3 has 18 amino acids. The J segment lost 4 bases and the V segment lost 1 base, leaving 12 bases of the junction unmatched. From germline, CDR1 is SGHVS and CDR2 FQNEAQ. CDR3 coding DNA: TGTGCCAGCAGCTTAGGAGGCAGGGGGCTCTTGAGGGGAAACACCATATATTTT. Translation: CASSLGGRGLLRGNTIYF. Full variable domain (rest looked up from reference TRBV7-8 and TRBJ1-3): GAGVSQSPRYKVAKRGQDVALRCDPISGHVSLFWYQQALGQGPEFLTYFQNEAQLDKSGLPSDRFFAERPEGSVSTLKIQRTQQEDSAVYLCASSLGGRGLLRGNTIYFGEGSWLTVV.

The chain carries TRBV28 and TRBJ2-6; D perhaps matches TRBD2 (5 bases). CDR1 and CDR2 from the germline V gene are MDHEN and SYDVKM. CDR3 size: 13 residues. Trimming cost V 8 bases and J 4 bases, with 9 bases left between them. The CDR3 sequence is CASSGGGANVLTF. The CDR3 nucleotides are TGTGCCAGCTCCGGAGGCGGGGCCAACGTCCTGACTTTC.

This sequence joins TRBV5-6 and TRBJ1-2, with D unresolved. Trimming pared 5 bases from V and 2 bases from J, leaving 16 bases between. Germline lookup yields CDR1 SGHDT and CDR2 YYEEEE. The CDR3 totals 15 residues. CDR3 loop: CASSRQPEGNYGYTF. The CDR3 DNA follows: TGTGCCAGCAGTCGACAACCGGAGGGAAACTATGGCTACACCTTC. Based on the CDR3 plus reference TRBV5-6 and TRBJ1-2, the full variable domain is DAGVTQSPTHLIKTRGQQVTLRCSPKSGHDTVSWYQQALGQGPQFIFQYYEEEERQRGNFPDRFSGHQFPNYSSELNVNALLLGDSALYLCASSRQPEGNYGYTFGSGTRLTVV.

The CDR3 coding sequence is TGTGCCAGCAGGTGGACAGGGACTGGCTACACCTTC. It encodes CASRWTGTGYTF. The chain combines TRBV28 with TRBJ1-2, with 8 bases matching TRBD1. CDR1 is MDHEN and CDR2 is SYDVKM in the germline V gene. Trimming at V came to 6 bases and at J to 7 bases, leaving 4 bases not matched to a gene. The CDR3 spans 12 residues.

This sequence joins TRBV2 and TRBJ1-2, with a weak D call TRBD1 (5 bases). The V end lost 4 bases, the J end lost 4 bases, and 13 bases lay between the germline ends. The germline V gene has CDR1 SNHLY and CDR2 FYNNEI. The CDR3 spans 14 residues. The CDR3 protein is CASSGEGASYGYTF. In DNA form, the CDR3 reads TGTGCCAGCAGTGGAGAAGGGGCGAGCTATGGCTACACCTTC.

The rearrangement uses TRBV5-1 and TRBJ2-5; 12 bases match TRBD2. Germline lookup yields CDR1 SGHRS and CDR2 YFSETQ. V dropped 0 bases and J dropped 4; count of bases not matched to a gene: 16. This CDR3 region has 20 residues. CDR3 residues: CASSLASHTQGGLAGETQYF. CDR3 nucleotide sequence: TGCGCCAGCAGCTTGGCCTCACACACACAGGGGGGACTAGCGGGAGAGACCCAGTACTTC.

V and J are TRBV2 and TRBJ2-3, with unresolved D. The V and J ends lost 5 bases and 3 bases respectively, with 6 bases between them. This CDR3 has 12 residues. The V gene's germline CDR1 is SNHLY and CDR2 FYNNEI. In DNA form, the CDR3 reads TGTGCCAGCAGTACCACTACAGATACGCAGTATTTT. Its protein is CASSTTTDTQYF. Variable domain in full (rest from reference TRBV2 and TRBJ2-3): EPEVTQTPSHQVTQMGQEVILRCVPISNHLYFYWYRQILGQKVEFLVSFYNNEISEKSEIFDDQFSVERPDGSNFTLKIRSTKLEDSAMYFCASSTTTDTQYFGPGTRLTVL.

J is TRBJ1-5 and V is TRBV24-1, with a tentative D call TRBD1 (6 bases). The CDR3 length is 17 residues. V dropped 3 bases and J dropped 0 bases, with 14 bases sitting between them. Germline V gene lookup returns CDR1 KGHDR and CDR2 SFDVKD. CDR3 bases: TGTGCCACCAGTGATACGGACAGACTTTATAGCAATCAGCCCCAGCATTTT. This sequence encodes CATSDTDRLYSNQPQHF.

This clone came up a few times. V is TRBV5-1 and J is TRBJ2-5, with TRBD2 as a possible D gene (6 bases). V gave up 6 bases and J gave up 5 bases, with 11 bases separating them. The CDR3 is 12 amino acids. Germline V CDR1 and CDR2: SGHRS, YFSETQ. The CDR3 nucleotides are TGCGCCAGCACCCGGGACTGGGAGACCCAGTACTTC. Translating gives CASTRDWETQYF. The full variable domain, completed using reference TRBV5-1 and TRBJ2-5, is KAGVTQTPRYLIKTRGQQVTLSCSPISGHRSVSWYQQTPGQGLQFLFEYFSETQRNKGNFPGRFSGRQFSNSRSEMNVSTLELGDSALYLCASTRDWETQYFGPGTRLLVL.

The chain combines TRBV18 with TRBJ1-2, with TRBD1 identical over 9 bases. Germline loops: CDR1 KGHSH, CDR2 LQKENI. Trimming removed 2 bases from V and 5 bases from J; junction bases left unmatched: 12. The CDR3 consists of 17 residues. The CDR3 spells CASSPLQGAERSYGYTF. The CDR3 nucleotides read TGTGCCAGCTCACCATTACAGGGGGCTGAGCGATCATATGGCTACACCTTC.

This chain uses TRBV5-1 with TRBJ1-3; the D is unclear. V lost 0 bases and J 2 bases, leaving 12 bases between the germline ends. The CDR3 consists of 16 residues. Germline CDR1 is SGHRS and CDR2 is YFSETQ. DNA of the CDR3: TGCGCCAGCAGCTTGGTTGCAGGATTGACTGGAAACACCATATATTTT. Its translation is CASSLVAGLTGNTIYF.

The chain is built from TRBV18 and TRBJ1-4; TRBD1 might be the D (6 bases). From germline, CDR1 is KGHSH and CDR2 LQKENI. CDR3 size: 14 residues. The ends were cut back, 5 bases at V and 8 bases at J, with 15 bases in the middle. The CDR3 protein is CASSTTQGSEKLFF. The DNA for the CDR3 is TGTGCCAGCTCAACGACGCAGGGGTCGGAAAAACTGTTTTTT. The whole variable domain, filled in from reference TRBV18 and TRBJ1-4, reads NAGVMQNPRHLVRRRGQEARLRCSPMKGHSHVYWYRQLPEEGLKFMVYLQKENIIDESGMPKERFSAEFPKEGPSILRIQQVVRGDSAAYFCASSTTQGSEKLFFGSGTQLSVL.